These 31 T cell receptor beta chains were all obtained from the same sample, sequenced in a study of OX40 agonist ivuxolimab in advanced cancers. Profiling relied on immunoSEQ multiplex PCR, and the TCRdb table lists in-frame clones only, not all of them. Of 50,000 to 55,000 clones listed, roughly 83% are singletons. Material: CD4+ or CD8+ T cells sorted from blood, obtained in a trial of the OX40 agonist ivuxolimab. All receptors derive from an adult with an advanced solid tumor such as melanoma, head and neck, liver or kidney cancer.

This CDR3 is CASSQYRGQETQYF. Written as DNA, the CDR3 is TGTGCCAGCAGCCAATACAGGGGACAAGAGACCCAGTACTTC. The rearrangement joins TRBV16 to TRBJ2-5; 7 bases align to TRBD1. The CDR3 runs to 14 residues. Per the germline V gene, CDR1 is KGHSY and CDR2 is FQNENV. Losses at the gene ends were 1 base for V and 2 bases for J; bases not matched to a gene: 1.

V and J are TRBV9 and TRBJ1-2; 9 nucleotides align to TRBD1. Germline V lookup: CDR1 SGDLS, CDR2 YYNGEE. The CDR3 length is 16 residues. V shed 6 bases, J shed 2 bases, and the junction held 11 bases outside the gene matches. CDR3 sequence: CASNSLGTGKNYGYTF. Here the CDR3 DNA reads TGTGCCAGCAACTCCCTCGGGACAGGGAAAAACTATGGCTACACCTTC.

The gene calls are TRBV6-5 and TRBJ1-1; D is ambiguous. Trimming pared 2 bases from V and 3 bases from J, leaving 10 bases between. CDR3 length: 14 amino acids. CDR1 is MNHEY, CDR2 SVGAGI, per germline. As DNA, the CDR3 is TGTGCCAGCAGTTACCCCAGATCCGACACTGAAGCTTTCTTT. Its translation: CASSYPRSDTEAFF.

The gene calls are TRBV28 and TRBJ2-3; maybe TRBD2 (6 bases). Trimming pared 5 bases from V and 7 bases from J, leaving 19 bases between. The CDR3 has 15 amino acids. Germline V CDR1 and CDR2: MDHEN, SYDVKM. The CDR3 loop is CASSRRVGDKNTQYF. DNA of the CDR3: TGTGCCAGCAGTAGGAGGGTAGGAGATAAAAATACGCAGTATTTT.

The chain is built from TRBV14 and TRBJ2-3; 10 bases agree with TRBD2. Germline V gene data show CDR1 as SGHDN and CDR2 as FVKESK. There are 17 residues in the CDR3. V shed 1 base, J shed 1 base, and the junction held 5 bases outside the gene matches. The CDR3 is CASSQGVAGGRTDTQYF. Written as DNA, the CDR3 is TGTGCCAGCAGCCAAGGGGTAGCGGGAGGACGCACAGATACGCAGTATTTT.

V is TRBV11-2 and J is TRBJ2-2; the D gene is possibly TRBD2 (5 bases). The CDR3 consists of 15 residues. V was trimmed by 2 bases and J by 5 bases, leaving 12 bases between them. The germline gives CDR1 SGHAT, CDR2 FQNNGV. This CDR3 reads CASSLRTPQTGELFF. In nucleotides, the CDR3 is TGTGCCAGCAGCTTAAGGACTCCCCAAACCGGGGAGCTGTTTTTT.

The rearrangement links TRBV7-9 to TRBJ2-5; 7 nucleotides align to TRBD2. CDR3 length: 16 residues. CDR1 is SEHNR and CDR2 is FQNEAQ in the germline V gene (reference sequence). The trim removed 5 bases at V and 6 bases at J, leaving 15 bases unmatched. CDR3 DNA: TGTGCCAGCAGCCAATCGACCGGGACTACGAAACAGACCCAGTACTTC. Translated: CASSQSTGTTKQTQYF.

The chain links TRBV28 to TRBJ2-7, with TRBD2 matching 8 bases. CDR3 length equals 15 residues. Germline V gene lookup returns CDR1 MDHEN and CDR2 SYDVKM. V shed 7 bases, J shed 1 base, and the junction held 9 bases outside the gene matches. CDR3 nucleotide sequence: TGTGCCAGCATCCTTAGCGGGACGGGGTCCTACGAGCAGTACTTC. Translating it yields CASILSGTGSYEQYF.

J is TRBJ2-1 and V is TRBV5-8; 8 positions agree with TRBD1. The CDR3 spans 19 residues. Looked up from germline, CDR1 is SGHTS and CDR2 is YDEGEE. With 4 bases clipped from V and 4 bases from J, the junction kept 19 bases outside the gene matches. The CDR3 loop reads CASSGRQGSTLGIYNEQFF. DNA of the CDR3: TGTGCCAGCAGCGGCCGACAGGGGTCGACCCTCGGGATATACAATGAGCAGTTCTTC.

Concerning this clone itself: At one boundary the junction diverges from the germline segment, which might be a read error. The J gene is TRBJ2-7, the V gene TRBV5-4; TRBD2 matches 9 bases. The CDR3 is made up of 15 amino acids. The germline V gene has CDR1 SGHNT and CDR2 YYREEE (reference sequence). The DNA for the CDR3 is TGTGCCGGCAGCCCGGCGGGGGGGCAATTCTACGAGCAGTACTTC. It yields the protein CAGSPAGGQFYEQYF.

The chain recombines TRBV7-8 with TRBJ2-2; possibly TRBD2 for D (6 bases). Germline CDR1 and CDR2: SGHVS and FQNEAQ. V gave up 5 bases and J gave up 6 bases, with 13 bases separating them. There are 14 residues in the CDR3. In DNA, the CDR3 is TGTGCCAGCAGCCCGCTTTTAGCGGCCGGGGAGCTGTTTTTT. Translating it yields CASSPLLAAGELFF.

The V and J genes are TRBV29-1 and TRBJ2-7; 9 bases agree with TRBD2. V lost 5 bases and J lost 1; bases outside the gene matches: 3. Germline CDR1 is SQVTM and CDR2 is ANQGSEA. The CDR3 totals 13 residues. CDR3 sequence reads: CSVKTSGSYEQYF. CDR3 DNA: TGCAGCGTTAAGACTAGCGGATCCTACGAGCAGTACTTC.

The V gene is TRBV11-3, the J gene TRBJ1-4; D is perhaps TRBD1 (6 bases). V was cut by 5 bases and J by 8 bases, with 12 bases left in between. Germline V gene data show CDR1 as SGHNT and CDR2 as YENEEA. The CDR3 consists of 13 residues. Here the CDR3 DNA reads TGTGCCAGCAGCCCAGGGACACTGGAAAAACTGTTTTTT. Translation: CASSPGTLEKLFF.

The rearrangement links TRBV11-3 to TRBJ2-1; 11 positions match TRBD2. The CDR3 has 17 amino acids. From germline, CDR1 is SGHNT and CDR2 YENEEA. V lost 5 bases and J lost 9; bases outside the gene matches: 15. CDR3 DNA: TGTGCCAGCAGCCTAGGTCCCATAGCGGGAGGGCCTCTTGAGCAGTTCTTC. Protein: CASSLGPIAGGPLEQFF.

This chain connects TRBV19 to TRBJ2-2; no clear D. Deletions cut 4 bases from V and 1 base from J, with 4 bases between. The germline gives CDR1 LNHDA, CDR2 SQIVND (reference sequence). This CDR3 has 13 residues. The CDR3 nucleotides read TGTGCCAGTAGTACCGGGAACACCGGGGAGCTGTTTTTT. Translation: CASSTGNTGELFF.

J is TRBJ2-7 and V is TRBV5-4; 10 positions match TRBD2. The CDR3 extends over 14 amino acids. V was clipped by 4 bases and J by 2 bases; unmatched bases: 3. Germline V gene lookup returns CDR1 SGHNT and CDR2 YYREEE (reference sequence). In DNA form, the CDR3 reads TGTGCCAGCAGCCGCACTAGCGGGGCCTACGAGCAGTACTTC. Protein product: CASSRTSGAYEQYF.

Only one count was recorded for this clone. This chain connects TRBV5-1 to TRBJ2-5; 9 nucleotides agree with TRBD2. There are 14 residues in the CDR3. Germline-derived CDR1 and CDR2 are SGHRS and YFSETQ. V dropped 5 bases and J dropped 5; count of bases not matched to a gene: 7. This CDR3 reads CASRLSGSPETQYF. In nucleotides, the CDR3 is TGCGCCAGCAGACTTAGCGGGAGTCCCGAGACCCAGTACTTC. The variable domain in full, with the rest retrieved from reference TRBV5-1 and TRBJ2-5, is KAGVTQTPRYLIKTRGQQVTLSCSPISGHRSVSWYQQTPGQGLQFLFEYFSETQRNKGNFPGRFSGRQFSNSRSEMNVSTLELGDSALYLCASRLSGSPETQYFGPGTRLLVL.

This clone was seen a few times. This chain connects TRBV7-2 to TRBJ2-1, with 9 bases fitting TRBD1. This CDR3 contains 13 residues. CDR1 is SGHTA, CDR2 FQGNSA, per germline. The chain's CDR3 is CATPGQGLNEQFF. The CDR3 DNA sequence: TGTGCAACACCGGGACAGGGTCTCAATGAGCAGTTCTTC. Variable domain in full (rest from reference TRBV7-2 and TRBJ2-1): GAGVSQSPSNKVTEKGKDVELRCDPISGHTALYWYRQSLGQGLEFLIYFQGNSAPDKSGLPSDRFSAERTGGSVSTLTIQRTQQEDSAVYLCATPGQGLNEQFFGPGTRLTVL.

This chain joins TRBV9 and TRBJ2-7; tentative D call: TRBD2 (5 bases). CDR1 is SGDLS and CDR2 is YYNGEE in the germline V gene. The V end lost 1 base, the J end lost 5 bases, and 13 bases lay between the germline ends. The CDR3 length is 14 residues. In DNA, the CDR3 is TGTGCCAGCAGCGTAAGGTGGGAGTCCCACGAGCAGTACTTC. Protein: CASSVRWESHEQYF.

The chain couples TRBV28 to TRBJ1-5; 8 bases are shared with TRBD1. V lost 5 bases and J lost 0; bases outside the gene matches: 21. Germline V gene lookup returns CDR1 MDHEN and CDR2 SYDVKM. The length of the CDR3 is 21 residues. The CDR3 nucleotides are TGTGCCAGCAGTACACCTTGGACAGGGCACCTTGAAAGACATAGCAATCAGCCCCAGCATTTT. This codes for CASSTPWTGHLERHSNQPQHF.

The chain couples TRBV6-6 to TRBJ1-5, with D uncertain. The V and J ends lost 2 bases and 3 bases respectively, with 5 bases between them. CDR3 length: 13 amino acids. Per the germline V gene, CDR1 is MNHNY and CDR2 is SVGAGI (reference sequence). CDR3 sequence (DNA): TGTGCCAGCAGTTACGCAAACAATCAGCCCCAGCATTTT. Amino acids: CASSYANNQPQHF.

The chain joins TRBV5-5 to TRBJ2-7, with D uncertain. Germline V gene data show CDR1 as SGHKS and CDR2 as YYEKEE (reference sequence). V lost 5 bases to trimming and J lost 7 bases, with 7 bases between them. This CDR3 has 10 amino acids. CDR3 coding DNA: TGTGCCAGCAGTTATTTTGAGCAGTACTTC. It codes for CASSYFEQYF.

The chain links TRBV19 to TRBJ2-3; tentatively, D is TRBD1 or TRBD2 (5 bases each). The germline V and J ends were trimmed by 7 bases and 2 bases, with 22 bases remaining between them. This CDR3 has 17 amino acids. CDR1 LNHDA and CDR2 SQIVND come from the germline V gene (reference sequence). CDR3 loop: CASTSLRGALSTDTQYF. The DNA of the CDR3 is TGTGCCAGTACCTCCCTAAGGGGAGCCTTATCCACAGATACGCAGTATTTT.

This sequence joins TRBV19 and TRBJ2-3; maybe TRBD1 (5 bases). This CDR3 contains 15 residues. CDR1 is LNHDA and CDR2 is SQIVND in the germline V gene (reference sequence). The V end was cut by 3 bases, the J end by 3 bases, with 13 bases between. The CDR3, as DNA: TGTGCCAGTAGTATCGCCCGTAGGGGTACAGATACGCAGTATTTT. Translation: CASSIARRGTDTQYF.

The rearrangement links TRBV4-3 to TRBJ1-1; 8 positions agree with TRBD1. J was trimmed by 11 bases and V by 1 base; bases with no gene match: 3. Germline loops: CDR1 LGHNA, CDR2 YSLEER. The CDR3 is 12 residues long. The chain's CDR3 is CASSQAGGDAFF. The CDR3 DNA follows: TGCGCCAGCAGCCAAGCAGGGGGCGATGCTTTCTTT.

In DNA form, the CDR3 reads TGTGCCAGCTCACCACGACGAGAGACCCAGTACTTC. Protein: CASSPRRETQYF. The J gene is TRBJ2-5, the V gene TRBV18; D gene ambiguous. This CDR3 has 12 amino acids. V was clipped by 1 base and J by 4 bases, with 4 bases between them. Germline-derived CDR1 and CDR2 are KGHSH and LQKENI.

This CDR3 is CASSRLAGAPVGEQYF. The CDR3, as DNA: TGTGCCAGCAGCCGTCTAGCGGGAGCGCCAGTTGGGGAGCAGTACTTC. This chain joins TRBV7-2 and TRBJ2-7; 10 nucleotides agree with TRBD2. The CDR3 loop spans 16 amino acids. After removal of 5 bases from V and 7 bases from J, the junction contained 14 bases not matched to a gene. Looked up from germline, CDR1 is SGHTA and CDR2 is FQGNSA.

This chain joins TRBV7-1 and TRBJ2-7; unclear D gene. TRBV7-1 is an ORF, and what it does is uncertain. V shed 5 bases and J shed 2 bases, with 16 bases lying between them. CDR3 length: 15 residues. For the CDR3, the DNA is TGTGCCAGCAGCCCCATGGACGATCCCACCTACGAGCAGTACTTC. It translates to CASSPMDDPTYEQYF.

This clone has more than one count but fewer than ten. The V call is TRBV5-5, the J call TRBJ1-5; maybe TRBD1 (6 bases). This CDR3 region has 16 residues. The germline CDR1 and CDR2 sequences are SGHKS and YYEKEE (reference sequence). Trimming left V 0 bases short and J 5 bases short, with 15 bases between. The CDR3 spells CASSLDPGQNYQPQHF. Written as DNA, the CDR3 is TGTGCCAGCAGCTTGGACCCCGGACAGAATTATCAGCCCCAGCATTTT.

The chain combines TRBV5-1 with TRBJ1-5; 9 bases are shared with TRBD1. CDR1 and CDR2 from the germline V gene are SGHRS and YFSETQ. The CDR3 runs to 15 residues. J gave up 7 bases and V 7 bases, and 12 bases lay outside the gene matches. The CDR3 DNA follows: TGCGCCAGCTCCCCCGAGGGGGACAGGGAACAGCCCCAGCATTTT. This encodes CASSPEGDREQPQHF.

This clone was seen repeatedly, ten times or more. This chain uses TRBV10-1 with TRBJ1-5; D not resolved. V was trimmed by 5 bases and J by 3 bases, leaving 8 bases between them. CDR1 and CDR2 from the germline V gene are WNHNN and SYGVQD (reference sequence). The CDR3 is made up of 13 amino acids. The CDR3 is CASSSGSNQPQHF. CDR3 nucleotide sequence: TGCGCCAGCAGTTCAGGATCCAATCAGCCCCAGCATTTT.